The 2 T cell receptor beta chains below come from one sample, sequenced in a study of cytomegalovirus exposure and HLA in healthy donors. Both 60 Vbeta primers and 13 Jbeta primers went into the PCR. Clones were read by immunoSEQ multiplex PCR, and TCRdb kept only the in-frame ones, dropping some. The sample table includes about 170,000 clones. The source material was PBMCs. Source of these receptors: a woman aged 60 to 75 in good health and CMV-seronegative.

V and J are TRBV6-5 and TRBJ2-1, with D tentatively TRBD1 (6 bases). V lost 5 bases, J lost 6 bases, and 17 bases lay in between. The germline gives CDR1 MNHEY, CDR2 SVGAGI. The CDR3 covers 15 residues. The chain's CDR3 is CASSRGHTLSNEQFF. The CDR3 region has the DNA TGTGCCAGCAGTCGGGGACATACCCTATCCAATGAGCAGTTCTTC.

The gene calls are TRBV15 and TRBJ2-3; 11 bases map to TRBD1. V dropped 2 bases and J dropped 0; count of bases not matched to a gene: 4. The CDR3 totals 17 residues. From germline, CDR1 is LNHNV and CDR2 YYDKDF (reference sequence). CDR3 in amino acids: CATSRPGQGASTDTQYF. The CDR3 DNA is TGTGCCACCAGCAGACCAGGACAGGGGGCAAGCACAGATACGCAGTATTTT.